This T cell receptor (beta chain) was sequenced in a study of cytomegalovirus exposure and HLA in healthy donors. Study-level findings and limits: Common viral pathogens seemed to be connected with several of the most significant clusters, according to a later analysis. CMV antigen specificity was confirmed in vitro for a few CMV-associated chains. In an earlier analysis, most TCR beta V segments were productive about 87% or about 30% of the time. Accurate HLA-A and HLA-B prediction from TCR beta sequences was reported for most subjects.

With 7 bases clipped from V and 0 bases from J, the junction kept 3 bases outside the gene matches. The germline gives CDR1 SNHLY, CDR2 FYNNEI. The CDR3 length is 14 residues. Amplification used 60 Vbeta primers and 13 Jbeta primers. Assay: immunoSEQ multiplex PCR; the TCRdb copy retains only in-frame clones and omits some. The table lists fewer than 110,000 clones, 81% of them singletons. For this clone: Its target is unknown.

The J gene is TRBJ2-7, the V gene TRBV2, with TRBD1 identical over 10 bases. Sequenced material: PBMCs. The source is a man aged 25 to 40 in good health and CMV-seronegative. CDR3 in amino acids: CASTRTGGSYEQYF. CDR3 bases: TGTGCCAGCACTCGGACAGGGGGCTCCTACGAGCAGTACTTC.